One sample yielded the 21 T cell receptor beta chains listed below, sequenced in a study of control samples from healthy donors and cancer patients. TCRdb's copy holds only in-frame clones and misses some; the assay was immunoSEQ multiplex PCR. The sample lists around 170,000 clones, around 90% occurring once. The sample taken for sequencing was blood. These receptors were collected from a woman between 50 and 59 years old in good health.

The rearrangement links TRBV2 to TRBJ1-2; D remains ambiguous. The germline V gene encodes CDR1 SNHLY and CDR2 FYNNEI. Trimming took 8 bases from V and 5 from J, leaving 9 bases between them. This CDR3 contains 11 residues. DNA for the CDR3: TGTGCCAGCGGCGCAGATTATGGCTACACCTTC. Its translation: CASGADYGYTF. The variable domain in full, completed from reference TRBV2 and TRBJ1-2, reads EPEVTQTPSHQVTQMGQEVILRCVPISNHLYFYWYRQILGQKVEFLVSFYNNEISEKSEIFDDQFSVERPDGSNFTLKIRSTKLEDSAMYFCASGADYGYTFGSGTRLTVV.

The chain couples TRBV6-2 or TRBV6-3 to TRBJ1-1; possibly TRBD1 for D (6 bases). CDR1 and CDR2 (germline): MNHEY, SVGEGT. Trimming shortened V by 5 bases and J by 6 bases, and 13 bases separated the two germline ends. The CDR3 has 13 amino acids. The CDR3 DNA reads TGTGCCAGCAGTACACAGGGAGGGTCTGAAGCTTTCTTT. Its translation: CASSTQGGSEAFF.

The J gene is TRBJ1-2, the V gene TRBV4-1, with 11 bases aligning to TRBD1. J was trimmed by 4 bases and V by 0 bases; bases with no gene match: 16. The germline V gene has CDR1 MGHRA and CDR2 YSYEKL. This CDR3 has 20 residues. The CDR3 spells CASSQDRLGTGGRSVYGYTF. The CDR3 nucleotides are TGCGCCAGCAGCCAAGACCGATTAGGGACAGGGGGGAGGTCGGTCTATGGCTACACCTTC.

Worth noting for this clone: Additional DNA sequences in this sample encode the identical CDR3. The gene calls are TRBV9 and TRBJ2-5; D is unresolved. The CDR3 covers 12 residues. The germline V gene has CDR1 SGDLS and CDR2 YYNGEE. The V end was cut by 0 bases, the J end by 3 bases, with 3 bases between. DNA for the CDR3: TGTGCCAGCAGCGTAGGGGAAGAGACCCAGTACTTC. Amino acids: CASSVGEETQYF.

The chain's CDR3 is CASSQGASGNTIYF. The DNA of the CDR3 is TGTGCCAGCTCACAGGGGGCCTCTGGAAACACCATATATTTT. The chain couples TRBV18 to TRBJ1-3; TRBD1 aligns across 7 bases. Germline V gene data show CDR1 as KGHSH and CDR2 as LQKENI. This CDR3 spans 14 amino acids. Trimming took 4 bases from V and 0 from J; bases not matched to a gene: 0.

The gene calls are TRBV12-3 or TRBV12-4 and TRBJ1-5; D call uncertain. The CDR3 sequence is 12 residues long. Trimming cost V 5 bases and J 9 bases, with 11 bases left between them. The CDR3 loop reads CASSHPKGPQHF. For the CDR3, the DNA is TGTGCCAGCAGTCACCCCAAAGGGCCCCAGCATTTT.

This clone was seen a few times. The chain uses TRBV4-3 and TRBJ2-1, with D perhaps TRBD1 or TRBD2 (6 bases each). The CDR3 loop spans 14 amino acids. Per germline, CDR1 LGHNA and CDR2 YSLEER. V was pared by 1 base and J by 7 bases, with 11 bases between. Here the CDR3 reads CASSQGGARNEQFF. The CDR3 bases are TGCGCCAGCAGCCAAGGGGGGGCGAGGAATGAGCAGTTCTTC.

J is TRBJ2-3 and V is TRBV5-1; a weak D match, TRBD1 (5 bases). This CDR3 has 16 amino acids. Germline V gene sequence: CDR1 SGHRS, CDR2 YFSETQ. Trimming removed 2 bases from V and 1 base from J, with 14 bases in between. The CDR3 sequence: CASSLGRATGTDTQYF. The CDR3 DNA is TGCGCCAGCAGCTTAGGCAGGGCCACCGGCACAGATACGCAGTATTTT.

The CDR3 DNA follows: TGTGCCAGCAGCCGCGAGCTCCTCCCATACGAGCAGTACTTC. This sequence encodes CASSRELLPYEQYF. The V call is TRBV7-9, the J call TRBJ2-7; D is ambiguous. V lost 5 bases and J lost 4, with 15 bases in between. The CDR3 spans 14 residues. The germline gives CDR1 SEHNR, CDR2 FQNEAQ (reference sequence).

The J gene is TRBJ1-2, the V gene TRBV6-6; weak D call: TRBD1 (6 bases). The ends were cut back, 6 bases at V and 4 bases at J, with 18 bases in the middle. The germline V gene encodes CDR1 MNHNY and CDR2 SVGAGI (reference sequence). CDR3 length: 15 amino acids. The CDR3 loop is CASRRTAGTIYGYTF. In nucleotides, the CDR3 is TGTGCCAGCAGAAGGACAGCTGGTACCATCTATGGCTACACCTTC.

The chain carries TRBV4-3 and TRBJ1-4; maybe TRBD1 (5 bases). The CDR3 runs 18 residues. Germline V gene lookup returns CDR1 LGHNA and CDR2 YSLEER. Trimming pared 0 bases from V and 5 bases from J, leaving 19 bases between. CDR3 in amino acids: CASSQDRGFLGVNEKLFF. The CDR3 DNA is TGCGCCAGCAGCCAAGATAGAGGGTTTCTAGGGGTAAATGAAAAACTGTTTTTT.

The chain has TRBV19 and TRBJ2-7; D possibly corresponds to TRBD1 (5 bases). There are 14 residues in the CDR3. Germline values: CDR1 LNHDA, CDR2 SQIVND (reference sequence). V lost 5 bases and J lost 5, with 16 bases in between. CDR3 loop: CASSRHRTANEQYF. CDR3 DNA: TGTGCCAGTAGTCGCCACAGGACGGCTAACGAGCAGTACTTC.

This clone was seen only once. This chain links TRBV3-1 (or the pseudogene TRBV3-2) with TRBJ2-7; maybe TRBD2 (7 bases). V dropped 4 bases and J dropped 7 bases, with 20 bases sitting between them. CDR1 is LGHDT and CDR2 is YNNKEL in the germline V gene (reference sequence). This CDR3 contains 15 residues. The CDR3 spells CASSPTGGRYNEQYF. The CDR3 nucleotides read TGTGCCAGCAGCCCCACGGGGGGCCGTTATAATGAGCAGTACTTC.

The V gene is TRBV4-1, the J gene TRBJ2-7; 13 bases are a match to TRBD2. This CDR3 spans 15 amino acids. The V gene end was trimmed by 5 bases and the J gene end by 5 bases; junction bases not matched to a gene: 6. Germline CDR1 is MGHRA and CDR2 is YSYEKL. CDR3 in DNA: TGCGCCAGCAGCGAACTAGCGGGGGGGAACCACGAGCAGTACTTC. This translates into CASSELAGGNHEQYF.

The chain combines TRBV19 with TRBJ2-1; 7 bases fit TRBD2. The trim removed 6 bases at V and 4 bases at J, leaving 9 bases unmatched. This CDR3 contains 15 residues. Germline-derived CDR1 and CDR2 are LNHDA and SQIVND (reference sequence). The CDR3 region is CASSPQGLPYNEQFF. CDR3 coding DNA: TGTGCCAGTAGCCCCCAGGGACTACCTTACAATGAGCAGTTCTTC.

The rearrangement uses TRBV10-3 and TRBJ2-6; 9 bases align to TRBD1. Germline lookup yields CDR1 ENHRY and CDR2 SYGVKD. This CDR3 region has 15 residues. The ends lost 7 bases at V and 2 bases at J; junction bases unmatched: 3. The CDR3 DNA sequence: TGTGCCATCACACAGGGGGCTACTGGGGCCAACGTCCTGACTTTC. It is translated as CAITQGATGANVLTF.

CDR3 in amino acids: CASSVGGAKTEAFF. CDR3 DNA sequence: TGTGCCAGCAGCGTTGGAGGGGCTAAGACTGAAGCTTTCTTT. This chain uses TRBV9 with TRBJ1-1; D is perhaps TRBD1 (5 bases). Per germline, CDR1 SGDLS and CDR2 YYNGEE. The CDR3 runs 14 residues. V was trimmed by 2 bases and J by 5 bases, leaving 13 bases between them.

The CDR3 spells CASSVRGERTSESSYNEQFF. DNA of the CDR3: TGTGCCAGCAGCGTTAGAGGGGAGCGGACTAGTGAGAGCTCCTACAATGAGCAGTTCTTC. The J gene is TRBJ2-1, the V gene TRBV9, with 7 bases fitting TRBD2. J was trimmed by 0 bases and V by 2 bases; bases with no gene match: 17. This CDR3 spans 20 amino acids. The germline V gene has CDR1 SGDLS and CDR2 YYNGEE. Filled out from reference TRBV9 and TRBJ2-1, the complete variable domain reads DSGVTQTPKHLITATGQRVTLRCSPRSGDLSVYWYQQSLDQGLQFLIQYYNGEERAKGNILERFSAQQFPDLHSELNLSSLELGDSALYFCASSVRGERTSESSYNEQFFGPGTRLTVL.

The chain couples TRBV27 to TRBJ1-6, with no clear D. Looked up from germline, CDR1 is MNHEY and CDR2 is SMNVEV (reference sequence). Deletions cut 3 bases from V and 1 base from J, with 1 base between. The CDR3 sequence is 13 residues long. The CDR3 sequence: CASSFSYNSPLHF. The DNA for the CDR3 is TGTGCCAGCAGTTTTTCCTATAATTCACCCCTCCACTTT.

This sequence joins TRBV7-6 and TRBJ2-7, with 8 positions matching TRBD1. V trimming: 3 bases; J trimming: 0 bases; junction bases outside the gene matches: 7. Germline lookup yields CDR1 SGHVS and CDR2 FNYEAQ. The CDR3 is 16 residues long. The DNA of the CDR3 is TGTGCCAGCAGCTTGGAGACAGGGGCCCTCTCCTACGAGCAGTACTTC. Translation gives CASSLETGALSYEQYF. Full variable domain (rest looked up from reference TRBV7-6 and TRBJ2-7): GAGVSQSPRYKVTKRGQDVALRCDPISGHVSLYWYRQALGQGPEFLTYFNYEAQQDKSGLPNDRFSAERPEGSISTLTIQRTEQRDSAMYRCASSLETGALSYEQYFGPGTRLTVT.

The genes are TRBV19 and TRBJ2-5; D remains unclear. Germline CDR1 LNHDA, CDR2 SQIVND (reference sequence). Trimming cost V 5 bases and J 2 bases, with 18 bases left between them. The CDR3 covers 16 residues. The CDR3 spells CASSQFPVYRQETQYF. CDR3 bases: TGTGCCAGTAGTCAGTTTCCGGTGTACAGACAAGAGACCCAGTACTTC.